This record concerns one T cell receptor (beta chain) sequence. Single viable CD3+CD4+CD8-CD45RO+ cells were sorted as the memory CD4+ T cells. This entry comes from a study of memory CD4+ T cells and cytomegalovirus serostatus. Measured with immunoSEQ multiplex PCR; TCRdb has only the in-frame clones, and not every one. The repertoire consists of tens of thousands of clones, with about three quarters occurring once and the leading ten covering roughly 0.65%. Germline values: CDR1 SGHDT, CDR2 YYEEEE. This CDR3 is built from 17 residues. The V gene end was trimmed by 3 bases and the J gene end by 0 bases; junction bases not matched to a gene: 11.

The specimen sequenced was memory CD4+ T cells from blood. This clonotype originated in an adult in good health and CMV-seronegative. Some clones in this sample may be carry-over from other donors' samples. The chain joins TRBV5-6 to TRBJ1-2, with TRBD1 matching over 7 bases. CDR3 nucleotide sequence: TGTGCCAGCAGCTCTTTTAAGTGGGACAGCGCTAACTATGGCTACACCTTC. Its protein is CASSSFKWDSANYGYTF.